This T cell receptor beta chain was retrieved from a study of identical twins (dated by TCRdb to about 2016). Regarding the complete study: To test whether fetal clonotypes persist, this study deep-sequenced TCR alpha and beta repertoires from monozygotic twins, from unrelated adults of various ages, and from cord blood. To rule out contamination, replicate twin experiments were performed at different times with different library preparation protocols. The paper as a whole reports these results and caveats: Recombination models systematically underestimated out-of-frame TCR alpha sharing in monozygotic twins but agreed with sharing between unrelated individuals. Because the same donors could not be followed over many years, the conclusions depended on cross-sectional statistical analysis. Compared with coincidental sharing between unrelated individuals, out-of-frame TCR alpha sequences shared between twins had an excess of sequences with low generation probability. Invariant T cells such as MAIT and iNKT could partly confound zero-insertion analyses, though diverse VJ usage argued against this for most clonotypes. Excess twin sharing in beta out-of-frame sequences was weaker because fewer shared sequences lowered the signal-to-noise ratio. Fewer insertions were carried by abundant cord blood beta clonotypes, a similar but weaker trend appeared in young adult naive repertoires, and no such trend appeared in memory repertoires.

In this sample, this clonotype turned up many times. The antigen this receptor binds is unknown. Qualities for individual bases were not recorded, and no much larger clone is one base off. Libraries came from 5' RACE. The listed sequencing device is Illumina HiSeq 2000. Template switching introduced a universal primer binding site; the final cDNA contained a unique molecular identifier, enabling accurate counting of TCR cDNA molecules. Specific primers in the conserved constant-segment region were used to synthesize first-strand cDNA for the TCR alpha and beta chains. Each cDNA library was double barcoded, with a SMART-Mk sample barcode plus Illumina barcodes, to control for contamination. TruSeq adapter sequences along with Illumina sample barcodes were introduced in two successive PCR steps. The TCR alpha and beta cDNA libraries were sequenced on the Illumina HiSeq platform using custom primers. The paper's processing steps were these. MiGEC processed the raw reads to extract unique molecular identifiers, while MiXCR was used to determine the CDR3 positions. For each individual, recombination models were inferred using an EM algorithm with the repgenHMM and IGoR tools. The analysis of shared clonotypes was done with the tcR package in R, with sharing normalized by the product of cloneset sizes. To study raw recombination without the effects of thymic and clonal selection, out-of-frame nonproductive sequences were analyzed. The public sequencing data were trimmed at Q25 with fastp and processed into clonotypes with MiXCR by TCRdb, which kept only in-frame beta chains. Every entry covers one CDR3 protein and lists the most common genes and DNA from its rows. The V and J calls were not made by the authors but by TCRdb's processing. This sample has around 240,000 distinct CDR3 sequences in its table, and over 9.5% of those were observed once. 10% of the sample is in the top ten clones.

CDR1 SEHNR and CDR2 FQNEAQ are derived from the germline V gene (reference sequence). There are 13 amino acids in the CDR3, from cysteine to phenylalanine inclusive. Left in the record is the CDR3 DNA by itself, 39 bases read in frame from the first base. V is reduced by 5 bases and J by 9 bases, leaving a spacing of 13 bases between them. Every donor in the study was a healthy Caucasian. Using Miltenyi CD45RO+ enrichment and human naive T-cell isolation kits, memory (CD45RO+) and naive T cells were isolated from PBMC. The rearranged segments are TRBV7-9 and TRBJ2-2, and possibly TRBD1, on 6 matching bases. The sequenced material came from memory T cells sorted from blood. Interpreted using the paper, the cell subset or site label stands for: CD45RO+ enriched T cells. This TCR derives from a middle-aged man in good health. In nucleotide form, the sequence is TGTGCCAGCAGCCGACTGGACAGCAGGGAGCTGTTTTTT. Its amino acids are CASSRLDSRELFF.